Shown below are 8 T cell receptor beta chains from a single sample sequenced in a study of CD8+ T cells in alopecia areata. Reverse transcribed after extraction, RNA yielded cDNA as the sequencing template. The protocol was immunoSEQ multiplex PCR, while the TCRdb copy is restricted to in-frame clones and leaves out a portion. Seen here are about 98,000 clones, about 40% observed once, and the top ten hold around 0.8%. The sample consisted of CD4+ T cells sorted from blood. Receptor source: a human donor with alopecia areata.

CDR3 sequence: CASSLEGAKPQHF. As DNA, the CDR3 is TGTGCCAGCAGCTTAGAGGGGGCGAAGCCCCAGCATTTT. The rearrangement uses TRBV7-2 and TRBJ1-5, with 7 bases aligning to TRBD1. The germline CDR1 and CDR2 sequences are SGHTA and FQGNSA. The CDR3 loop spans 13 amino acids. V lost 1 base and J lost 8; bases outside the gene matches: 2.

The genes are TRBV30 and TRBJ2-7; weak D call: TRBD2 (5 bases). Germline values: CDR1 GTSNPN, CDR2 SVGIG (reference sequence). Between the trimmed V and J ends, which lost 7 bases and 5 bases, there was a span of 21 bases. The CDR3 consists of 14 residues. This chain's CDR3 is CAYRPWRTRHEQYF. CDR3 nucleotides: TGTGCCTACCGACCGTGGCGGACTCGACACGAGCAGTACTTC.

This chain connects TRBV19 to TRBJ2-7, with 8 positions matching TRBD2. The CDR3 runs to 15 residues. The V segment lost 5 bases and the J segment 6 bases; nucleotides outside the gene matches: 12. Looked up from germline, CDR1 is LNHDA and CDR2 is SQIVND (reference sequence). The CDR3 reads CASSAFGGASSEQYF. CDR3 DNA: TGTGCCAGTAGTGCCTTCGGGGGGGCGAGCTCCGAGCAGTACTTC.

The chain employs TRBV6-6 and TRBJ2-5, with D possibly TRBD2 on 6 matching bases. The ends were cut back, 2 bases at V and 5 bases at J, with 9 bases in the middle. The V gene's germline CDR1 is MNHNY and CDR2 SVGAGI (reference sequence). The CDR3 totals 13 residues. The CDR3 loop is CASSYRDWETQYF. CDR3 DNA: TGTGCCAGCAGTTACCGGGACTGGGAGACCCAGTACTTC.

The CDR3 loop is CASSLMAGASYNEQFF. CDR3 DNA sequence: TGTGCCAGCAGCTTAATGGCGGGAGCGTCCTACAATGAGCAGTTCTTC. The chain employs TRBV7-2 and TRBJ2-1, with 7 positions matching TRBD2. The CDR3 covers 16 residues. Germline CDR1 reads SGHTA; CDR2 reads FQGNSA. After removal of 2 bases from V and 1 base from J, the junction contained 5 bases not matched to a gene.

This clone was seen once. The rearrangement joins TRBV30 to TRBJ1-1; D perhaps matches TRBD1 (6 bases). Germline CDR1 is GTSNPN and CDR2 is SVGIG (reference sequence). The length of the CDR3 is 13 residues. The V and J ends lost 0 bases and 5 bases respectively, with 10 bases between them. The chain's CDR3 is CAWSVIRGTEAFF. In nucleotides, the CDR3 is TGTGCCTGGAGTGTGATCAGGGGAACTGAAGCTTTCTTT.

The rearrangement joins TRBV29-1 to TRBJ2-7, with unresolved D. V was pared by 6 bases and J by 6 bases, with 12 bases between. The CDR3 is made up of 11 amino acids. Germline values: CDR1 SQVTM, CDR2 ANQGSEA. DNA for the CDR3: TGCAGCGTACTCGACCCAGGCGAGCAGTACTTC. The encoded protein is CSVLDPGEQYF.

The genes are TRBV28 and TRBJ2-7, with TRBD1 matching 10 bases. Looked up from germline, CDR1 is MDHEN and CDR2 is SYDVKM. This CDR3 spans 14 amino acids. J was trimmed by 2 bases and V by 5 bases; bases with no gene match: 3. The CDR3 reads CASSGQGGPYEQYF. The CDR3 region has the DNA TGTGCCAGCAGTGGACAGGGGGGACCCTACGAGCAGTACTTC.